The 21 T cell receptor beta chains below were found in one sample sequenced in a study of regulatory T cells in long-lasting Graves disease. Sequencing libraries for TCR beta were prepared with iRepertoire HTBI primers and Arm-PCR of CDR3 regions. TCRdb re-called the multiplex PCR reads through MiXCR, storing one row per CDR3 protein. The table lists over 450,000 distinct CDR3 sequences, approximately 21% of them singletons, with approximately 6.4% in the top ten. As for time point: persistent/refractory GD, antithyroid drugs over 5 years with positive TRAb. The TCR library was prepared using RNA isolated from PBMCs. Sequences were derived from peripheral blood mononuclear cells (PBMCs), sampled when the disease was refractory, from a patient treated with antithyroid drugs. These receptors were taken from a female donor with Graves disease.

Worth noting for this clonotype: A read error may produce the germline difference seen at one junction end. V is TRBV7-2 and J is TRBJ2-5; TRBD2 agrees at 8 bases. Germline V gene data show CDR1 as SGHTA and CDR2 as FQGNSA. The CDR3 loop spans 15 amino acids. CDR3 region: CASSSYSGDGESQYF. Written as DNA, the CDR3 is TGTGCCAGCAGCTCGTATAGCGGGGACGGAGAGTCCCAGTACTTC.

The chain recombines TRBV27 with TRBJ2-3; no firm D call. The V gene lost 5 bases and the J gene lost 0 bases, with 12 bases spanning the gap. This CDR3 comprises 15 residues. Germline CDR1 MNHEY, CDR2 SMNVEV (reference sequence). The CDR3 nucleotides are TGTGCCAGCAGTCACGACCCAACTAGCACAGATACGCAGTATTTT. Translated, it gives CASSHDPTSTDTQYF.

This clonotype was observed many times. V gene TRBV27 combines with J gene TRBJ1-6; D perhaps matches TRBD1 (5 bases). The germline V gene has CDR1 MNHEY and CDR2 SMNVEV (reference sequence). V was trimmed by 1 base and J by 7 bases, leaving 11 bases between them. This CDR3 is built from 15 residues. The DNA for the CDR3 is TGTGCCAGCAGTTTATTGGGGCAGGAGAATTCACCCCTCCACTTT. Its protein product is CASSLLGQENSPLHF.

The rearrangement links TRBV6-1 to TRBJ1-2, with D unresolved. Trimming stripped 10 bases from V and 8 bases from J, with 20 bases between. CDR3 length: 13 residues. The germline gives CDR1 MNHNS, CDR2 SASEGT. The CDR3 here is CATAGSPIGGYTF. CDR3 in DNA: TGTGCCACCGCAGGCAGCCCCATAGGCGGCTACACCTTC.

J is TRBJ2-2 and V is TRBV13; TRBD2 matches 15 bases. CDR1 PRHDT and CDR2 FYEKMQ come from the germline V gene (reference sequence). There are 19 residues in the CDR3. After removal of 1 base from V and 2 bases from J, the junction contained 5 bases not matched to a gene. The CDR3: CASSLEGLAGGGNTGELFF. The CDR3 region has the DNA TGTGCCAGCAGCTTAGAGGGACTAGCGGGAGGAGGAAACACCGGGGAGCTGTTTTTT.

Comment on this clonotype: A much larger clone lies one base from this, so it may be a read error. The chain has TRBV12-3 or TRBV12-4 and TRBJ1-1; D is unresolved. Trimming removed 5 bases from V and 4 bases from J, with 17 bases in between. The CDR3 extends over 15 amino acids. The CDR3 reads CASSVAPGVSTEAFF. The DNA for the CDR3 is TGTGCCAGCAGTGTTGCCCCGGGCGTGAGCACTGAAGCTTTCTTT.

The J gene is TRBJ1-2, the V gene TRBV7-9, with D possibly matching TRBD1 (6 bases). CDR1 and CDR2 from the germline V gene are SEHNR and FQNEAQ (reference sequence). This CDR3 is built from 15 residues. Trimming stripped 7 bases from V and 3 bases from J, with 18 bases between. CDR3 amino acids: CASNLFLQGDYGYTF. The CDR3 nucleotides read TGTGCCAGCAACCTATTTCTACAGGGAGACTATGGCTACACCTTC.

This clonotype came up many times. The CDR3 nucleotides read TGTGCCAGCAGTCAACTAACCGGGACAGGGGGCTTTTTGGAGACCCAGTACTTC. Its translation is CASSQLTGTGGFLETQYF. This rearrangement joins TRBV12-3 or TRBV12-4 to TRBJ2-5; 12 positions match TRBD1. V lost 5 bases, J lost 5 bases, and 15 bases stayed unmatched. CDR3 length: 18 amino acids.

There are many counts of this clonotype. V gene TRBV20-1 combines with J gene TRBJ2-7, with D possibly matching TRBD2 (6 bases). Trimming cost V 3 bases and J 3 bases, with 18 bases left between them. The CDR3 runs to 15 residues. Germline V gene sequence: CDR1 DFQATT, CDR2 SNEGSKA (reference sequence). CDR3 sequence (DNA): TGCAGTGCTAGGGGGGGTGGGGCCACAAACTACGAGCAGTACTTC. It yields the protein CSARGGGATNYEQYF.

The sample holds one count of this clonotype. V gene TRBV7-2 combines with J gene TRBJ2-7; D unresolved. CDR1 is SGHTA, CDR2 FQGNSA, per germline. V was shortened by 1 base and J by 3 bases, with 13 bases between the two germline ends. The CDR3 loop spans 15 amino acids. The CDR3, as DNA: TGTGCCAGCAGCTTAGATCCCAGGCAAAACTACGAGCAGTACTTC. It codes for CASSLDPRQNYEQYF.

This clonotype was seen repeatedly, ten times or more. The V and J genes are TRBV20-1 and TRBJ2-5; D possibly corresponds to TRBD2 (5 bases). The germline CDR1 and CDR2 sequences are DFQATT and SNEGSKA (reference sequence). Trimming removed 0 bases from V and 2 bases from J, with 10 bases in between. This CDR3 comprises 14 residues. The CDR3: CSARESGIQETQYF. The CDR3 DNA reads as TGCAGTGCTAGAGAGTCGGGAATACAAGAGACCCAGTACTTC.

A single count supports this clonotype. The chain employs TRBV7-2 and TRBJ1-4; the D gene is possibly TRBD1 (5 bases). The CDR3 has 14 residues. V gave up 3 bases and J gave up 9 bases, with 14 bases separating them. CDR1 and CDR2 (germline): SGHTA, FQGNSA. DNA of the CDR3: TGTGCCAGCAGCTTGGGCAGGGCGAATAAAAAACTGTTTTTT. Its protein is CASSLGRANKKLFF.

In its sample, this clonotype was seen a few times. The gene calls are TRBV28 and TRBJ2-2, with 10 bases identical to TRBD1. V trimming: 4 bases; J trimming: 6 bases; junction bases outside the gene matches: 2. Germline assignment: CDR1 MDHEN and CDR2 SYDVKM. The CDR3 sequence is 14 residues long. CDR3: CASSSDRGPGELFF. In DNA form, the CDR3 reads TGTGCCAGCAGTTCAGACAGGGGGCCCGGGGAGCTGTTTTTT.

This clonotype has a handful of counts. This chain connects TRBV15 to TRBJ2-7; D is unresolved. The CDR3 spans 13 residues. V lost 3 bases and J 3 bases, leaving 9 bases between the germline ends. The germline CDR1 and CDR2 sequences are LNHNV and YYDKDF (reference sequence). The CDR3 nucleotides are TGTGCCACCAGCAGGGACCGCTACTACGAGCAGTACTTC. Translated: CATSRDRYYEQYF.

The chain couples TRBV9 to TRBJ2-7; 7 nucleotides line up with TRBD1. This CDR3 is 13 amino acids long. CDR1 SGDLS and CDR2 YYNGEE come from the germline V gene. The V and J ends lost 3 bases and 6 bases, in that order; junction bases with no gene match: 6. Written as DNA, the CDR3 is TGTGCCAGCAGCGCGAGGGGGCAGAGCGAGCAGTACTTC. It yields the protein CASSARGQSEQYF.

V and J are TRBV28 and TRBJ2-3; TRBD2 is a possible D gene (6 bases). This CDR3 is 15 amino acids long. V dropped 6 bases and J dropped 0 bases, with 13 bases sitting between them. Germline lookup yields CDR1 MDHEN and CDR2 SYDVKM. The CDR3 bases are TGTGCCAGCAGCGCACGGGAGTCCAGCACAGATACGCAGTATTTT. This codes for CASSARESSTDTQYF.

This chain connects TRBV7-9 to TRBJ2-3; 10 nucleotides align to TRBD2. The CDR3 runs to 16 residues. The trim removed 2 bases at V and 4 bases at J, leaving 6 bases unmatched. Germline CDR1 reads SEHNR; CDR2 reads FQNEAQ (reference sequence). The CDR3 here is CASSLLLAGLADTQYF. The CDR3 coding sequence is TGTGCCAGCAGCTTATTACTAGCGGGATTAGCAGATACGCAGTATTTT.

This clonotype was recorded only once. This CDR3 is missing its conserved last phenylalanine or tryptophan, likely due to a read error. The rearrangement uses TRBV12-3 or TRBV12-4 and TRBJ1-1; D not resolved. The CDR3 covers 11 residues. Trimming removed 2 bases at V and 5 bases at J, with 3 bases between. CDR3 region: CASSLRTEAFL. The CDR3 DNA is TGTGCCAGCAGTTTACGGACTGAAGCTTTCCTT.

This clonotype occurred many times. V gene TRBV11-1 combines with J gene TRBJ1-4; unclear D gene. Between the trimmed V and J ends, which lost 4 bases and 8 bases, there was a span of 14 bases. CDR3 size: 14 residues. Germline values: CDR1 SGHAT, CDR2 FQDESV (reference sequence). CDR3 sequence reads: CASSSGTPGEKLFF. Written as DNA, the CDR3 is TGTGCCAGCAGCTCCGGTACTCCGGGGGAAAAACTGTTTTTT.

At least ten counts were recorded for this clonotype. The chain couples TRBV12-3 or TRBV12-4 to TRBJ1-5; D is unclear. This CDR3 contains 15 residues. V lost 3 bases, J lost 0 bases, and 9 bases lay in between. DNA for the CDR3: TGTGCCAGCAGTTTTTCGGGCTATAGCAATCAGCCCCAGCATTTT. Protein product: CASSFSGYSNQPQHF.

This chain links TRBV6-1 with TRBJ1-2; no reliable D call. This CDR3 is 14 amino acids long. Between the trimmed V and J ends, which lost 9 bases and 0 bases, there was a span of 14 bases. Germline V gene lookup returns CDR1 MNHNS and CDR2 SASEGT. The CDR3 DNA sequence: TGTGCCAGTAACCCGCGGGCAGCTAACTATGGCTACACCTTC. Protein product: CASNPRAANYGYTF.